These 16 T cell receptor beta chains originate from one sample sequenced in a study of blood T cell repertoires in COVID-19. The repertoire was sequenced with immunoSEQ multiplex PCR; TCRdb's copy has only in-frame clones and lacks some. The sample holds roughly 300,000 clones; approximately 87% are singletons and the top ten take roughly 1.6%. Sequencing input: peripheral blood. These receptors were obtained from a woman aged 40 to 50 who had recovered from COVID-19.

This chain connects TRBV21-1 to TRBJ2-2; TRBD2 reflects the table's D call only, with no check against the DNA. TRBV21-1 is a pseudogene. This CDR3 has 13 amino acids. CDR3 amino acids: CASSTLYTGELFF. The CDR3, as DNA: TGTGCCAGCAGCACACTATACACCGGGGAGCTGTTTTTT.

V is TRBV7-2 and J is TRBJ2-1; TRBD2 aligns across 9 bases. V shed 5 bases, J shed 4 bases, and the junction held 6 bases outside the gene matches. This CDR3 spans 15 amino acids. Germline CDR1 is SGHTA and CDR2 is FQGNSA. The CDR3 DNA is TGTGCCAGCAGCCCCTTTGCGGGGGGGTACAATGAGCAGTTCTTC. Protein: CASSPFAGGYNEQFF.

V and J are TRBV2 and TRBJ2-2; possibly TRBD1 for D (6 bases). The CDR3 consists of 14 residues. Germline V gene data show CDR1 as SNHLY and CDR2 as FYNNEI. Trimming pared 6 bases from V and 4 bases from J, leaving 12 bases between. The CDR3 loop is CASRNRVGTGELFF. CDR3 sequence (DNA): TGTGCCAGCAGGAACAGGGTTGGCACCGGGGAGCTGTTTTTT.

This clone was detected once. The J gene is TRBJ1-1, the V gene TRBV5-1, with TRBD1 as a possible D gene (6 bases). The CDR3 has 13 amino acids. Trimming shortened V by 5 bases and J by 6 bases, and 14 bases separated the two germline ends. Germline V gene data show CDR1 as SGHRS and CDR2 as YFSETQ. The CDR3 loop is CASRRTGSSEAFF. CDR3 sequence (DNA): TGCGCCAGCAGGCGTACAGGGAGTTCTGAAGCTTTCTTT.

This chain connects TRBV5-1 to TRBJ2-3; 13 nucleotides align to TRBD2. The CDR3 is 19 amino acids. CDR1 SGHRS and CDR2 YFSETQ come from the germline V gene. The junction had 16 bases not matched to a gene; V was cut back by 3 bases and J by 6 bases. CDR3 residues: CASSWRTSGGSRGGDTQYF. In nucleotides, the CDR3 is TGCGCCAGCAGCTGGAGGACTAGCGGGGGTTCCCGGGGAGGTGATACGCAGTATTTT. Variable domain in full (rest from reference TRBV5-1 and TRBJ2-3): KAGVTQTPRYLIKTRGQQVTLSCSPISGHRSVSWYQQTPGQGLQFLFEYFSETQRNKGNFPGRFSGRQFSNSRSEMNVSTLELGDSALYLCASSWRTSGGSRGGDTQYFGPGTRLTVL.

This clone was counted a single time. The chain carries TRBV7-8 and TRBJ2-7; 8 bases align to TRBD1. Germline V gene lookup returns CDR1 SGHVS and CDR2 FQNEAQ. The CDR3 consists of 14 residues. Germline trimming cut 5 bases from V and 3 bases from J; bases unmatched to any gene: 6. Here the CDR3 DNA reads TGTGCCAGCAGCGATCGGGACAGGTACTACGAGCAGTACTTC. Translation: CASSDRDRYYEQYF.

The chain joins TRBV19 to TRBJ2-1; D is perhaps TRBD2 (7 bases). The CDR3 loop spans 11 amino acids. Trimming pared 6 bases from V and 14 bases from J, leaving 14 bases between. In germline, CDR1 is LNHDA, CDR2 SQIVND (reference sequence). This CDR3 reads CASRERGREFF. The CDR3 DNA reads as TGTGCCAGTAGGGAGAGGGGGAGGGAGTTCTTC.

This clone was seen only once. The chain is built from TRBV6-1 and TRBJ2-3, with D tentatively TRBD2 (6 bases). V was pared by 2 bases and J by 3 bases, with 9 bases between. This CDR3 contains 14 residues. From germline, CDR1 is MNHNS and CDR2 SASEGT. CDR3 in DNA: TGTGCCAGCAGTGAATGGGGGACTACAGATACGCAGTATTTT. It encodes CASSEWGTTDTQYF.

The chain is built from TRBV7-2 and TRBJ2-3, with TRBD2 as a possible D gene (5 bases). Germline V gene sequence: CDR1 SGHTA, CDR2 FQGNSA. Between the trimmed V and J ends, which lost 3 bases and 3 bases, there was a span of 7 bases. CDR3 length: 13 amino acids. The DNA of the CDR3 is TGTGCCAGCAGCTTTCGAGGGACAGATACGCAGTATTTT. It yields the protein CASSFRGTDTQYF.

This clone came up once. CDR3 bases: TGTGCCAGCAGTTACTCAGGAGGCCGCTCCTACGAGCAGTACTTC. Protein product: CASSYSGGRSYEQYF. The gene calls are TRBV6-2 or TRBV6-3 and TRBJ2-7, with D maybe TRBD2 (5 bases). The V gene lost 0 bases and the J gene lost 0 bases, with 9 bases spanning the gap. Germline V gene sequence: CDR1 MNHEY, CDR2 SVGEGT. The CDR3 covers 15 residues.

Concerning this clone itself: Likely a read error: the CDR3 ends without its conserved phenylalanine or tryptophan. The DNA is omitted, as the CDR3 cannot be located on it reliably, and the CDR3 follows TCRdb's listing. The CDR3 protein is CASSYRVGPIWE. The chain links TRBV6-5 to TRBJ1-1. Germline CDR1 MNHEY, CDR2 SVGAGI. The CDR3 has 12 residues if both end residues are counted.

This clone was counted a single time. The chain combines TRBV12-3 or TRBV12-4 with TRBJ2-5; tentatively, D is TRBD1 (6 bases). Deletions cut 4 bases from V and 6 bases from J, with 9 bases between. This CDR3 is 12 amino acids long. CDR3 region: CASSSGVQTQYF. The CDR3 bases are TGTGCCAGCAGTTCAGGGGTGCAGACCCAGTACTTC.

This clone was detected only once. CDR3 DNA: TGTGCCAGCACCCCACAGGGGGCCGGGGAGACCCAGTACTTC. This translates into CASTPQGAGETQYF. The chain couples TRBV7-9 to TRBJ2-5, with 9 bases lining up with TRBD1. Germline CDR1 SEHNR, CDR2 FQNEAQ (reference sequence). V lost 7 bases to trimming and J lost 5 bases; unmatched junction nucleotides: 8. The CDR3 is 14 residues long.

The rearrangement uses TRBV9 and TRBJ1-1, with D maybe TRBD1 (5 bases). The germline CDR1 and CDR2 sequences are SGDLS and YYNGEE. This CDR3 comprises 13 residues. V was shortened by 4 bases and J by 1 base, with 8 bases between the two germline ends. The CDR3 DNA is TGTGCCAGCAGCTTGCAGGGGAACACTGAAGCTTTCTTT. It yields the protein CASSLQGNTEAFF.

This clone was seen just once. Written as DNA, the CDR3 is TGCGCCAGCAGCTTAGATATGACAGGGGCAGGCTACACCTTC. Translating it yields CASSLDMTGAGYTF. The rearrangement uses TRBV5-1 and TRBJ1-2; the match to TRBD1 covers 8 bases. Germline V lookup: CDR1 SGHRS, CDR2 YFSETQ. This CDR3 is 14 amino acids long. V lost 2 bases to trimming and J lost 8 bases; unmatched junction nucleotides: 8. The variable domain in full, with the rest retrieved from reference TRBV5-1 and TRBJ1-2, is KAGVTQTPRYLIKTRGQQVTLSCSPISGHRSVSWYQQTPGQGLQFLFEYFSETQRNKGNFPGRFSGRQFSNSRSEMNVSTLELGDSALYLCASSLDMTGAGYTFGSGTRLTVV.

This chain links TRBV6-5 with TRBJ2-5; D possibly corresponds to TRBD1 (6 bases). V dropped 6 bases and J dropped 1 base, with 12 bases sitting between them. Germline loops: CDR1 MNHEY, CDR2 SVGAGI. CDR3 length: 14 residues. CDR3: CASSPGHLQETQYF. In nucleotides, the CDR3 is TGTGCCAGCAGCCCGGGACACCTCCAAGAGACCCAGTACTTC.